These 4 T cell receptor beta chains were sequenced from one sample in a study of T cells after yellow fever vaccination. One entry per CDR3 protein results from TCRdb running MiXCR on the 5' RACE reads. The repertoire holds 200,000 to 300,000 distinct CDR3 sequences, approximately 12% seen once, with about 0.51% in the top ten. Sequencing was performed on CD4+ T cells sorted from PBMCs, taken 45 days after the yellow fever booster vaccination. The receptors originated from a man younger than 45 who received the YFV17D yellow fever vaccine.

This rearrangement joins TRBV4-3 to TRBJ2-7; 7 bases are a match to TRBD1. This CDR3 comprises 16 residues. The J segment lost 7 bases and the V segment lost 4 bases, leaving 16 bases of the junction unmatched. Germline V gene lookup returns CDR1 LGHNA and CDR2 YSLEER. The CDR3 is CASSLQGGTARGEQYF. In DNA, the CDR3 is TGCGCCAGCAGCCTCCAGGGTGGGACAGCCCGAGGGGAGCAGTACTTC.

This clonotype was detected a few times. The rearrangement links TRBV7-2 to TRBJ2-4; 10 nucleotides match TRBD1. Germline lookup yields CDR1 SGHTA and CDR2 FQGNSA. V lost 3 bases, J lost 8 bases, and 10 bases stayed unmatched. The CDR3 totals 16 residues. The CDR3 loop reads CASSLETGGVEDIQYF. The CDR3 nucleotides read TGTGCCAGCAGCTTGGAGACAGGGGGCGTCGAGGACATTCAGTACTTC. Based on the CDR3 plus reference TRBV7-2 and TRBJ2-4, the full variable domain is GAGVSQSPSNKVTEKGKDVELRCDPISGHTALYWYRQSLGQGLEFLIYFQGNSAPDKSGLPSDRFSAERTGGSVSTLTIQRTQQEDSAVYLCASSLETGGVEDIQYFGAGTRLSVL.

V and J are TRBV7-6 and TRBJ1-2; D is ambiguous. V was shortened by 0 bases and J by 1 base, with 6 bases between the two germline ends. CDR1 and CDR2 from the germline V gene are SGHVS and FNYEAQ. The CDR3 is made up of 14 amino acids. The CDR3 here is CASSLAAGNYGYTF. The DNA for the CDR3 is TGTGCCAGCAGCTTAGCGGCAGGTAACTATGGCTACACCTTC.

There are many counts of this clonotype. The V and J genes are TRBV5-5 and TRBJ2-1; D might be TRBD2 (7 bases). Germline assignment: CDR1 SGHKS and CDR2 YYEKEE (reference sequence). Trimming pared 3 bases from V and 0 bases from J, leaving 19 bases between. The CDR3 covers 18 residues. In DNA, the CDR3 is TGTGCCAGCAGCTCCCCCGGGGGGCGGGCGAGCTCCTACAATGAGCAGTTCTTC. Its protein product is CASSSPGGRASSYNEQFF.